This T cell receptor (beta chain) was found in a study of T-cell reconstitution after alpha-beta-depleted transplantation in children. Findings and caveats of the study: Diversity of TCRbeta at day 60 was high in some patients, arising from surviving recipient T cells and thymic progenitors. T cells produced anew were the main source of T-cell counts and diversity one year after transplant.

In germline, CDR1 is SGHRS, CDR2 YFSETQ. The CDR3 is made up of 14 amino acids. The ends were cut back, 4 bases at V and 7 bases at J, with 14 bases in the middle. Preparation of the TCRbeta library used unique molecular identifiers. Via MiXCR, TCRdb re-called the PCR reads, giving one row per CDR3 protein. The table has around 100,000 distinct CDR3 sequences, 10% seen once. In the case of this clonotype: Its cognate antigen is unknown.

The material sequenced was PBMCs, taken before TCRalphabeta/CD19-depleted stem cell transplant. The sequence derives from a boy between 2 and 10 years old with acute lymphoblastic leukemia, due to receive a stem cell transplant. V and J are TRBV5-1 and TRBJ2-2, with a tentative D call TRBD2 (6 bases). The CDR3 nucleotides read TGCGCCAGCAGCCGAGATCAGGGACTCGGGGAGCTGTTTTTT. Translated: CASSRDQGLGELFF.